A single sample gave rise to the 15 T cell receptor beta chains below, sequenced in a study of CD8+ T cells in alopecia areata. Documented treatment: oral pan-JAK inhibitor, 5-10 mg twice daily. The sequencing template was cDNA reverse transcribed from extracted RNA. Clones were sequenced by immunoSEQ multiplex PCR, and TCRdb holds only the in-frame ones, with some missing. Here the sample spans around 120,000 clones, 53% being singletons. The sample was CD4+ T cells sorted from blood, taken at week 4, from a patient treated with tofacitinib. The receptors derive from a human donor with alopecia areata.

The DNA of the CDR3 is TGTGCCAGCAGCTTCGGACAGGCAGACCATGAAGCTTTCTTT. It is translated as CASSFGQADHEAFF. The chain links TRBV7-9 to TRBJ1-1; 7 bases are shared with TRBD1. CDR1 is SEHNR, CDR2 FQNEAQ, per germline (reference sequence). J gave up 7 bases and V 3 bases, and 8 bases lay outside the gene matches. The CDR3 runs to 14 residues.

The chain recombines TRBV2 with TRBJ1-5, with a weak D call TRBD1 (5 bases). CDR1 and CDR2 from the germline V gene are SNHLY and FYNNEI. This CDR3 is 13 amino acids long. The V and J ends lost 6 bases and 7 bases respectively, with 13 bases between them. The DNA for the CDR3 is TGTGCCAGCAGATCAGGGCGCGGACAGCCCCAGCATTTT. This translates into CASRSGRGQPQHF.

The chain joins TRBV30 to TRBJ2-3; possible D gene TRBD2, 6 bases. This CDR3 has 14 amino acids. The germline V and J ends were trimmed by 8 bases and 0 bases, with 15 bases remaining between them. CDR1 is GTSNPN and CDR2 is SVGIG in the germline V gene (reference sequence). CDR3 amino acids: CAARDLTSTDTQYF. Here the CDR3 DNA reads TGTGCCGCAAGGGACTTAACTAGCACAGATACGCAGTATTTT.

The V gene is TRBV18, the J gene TRBJ2-5; 7 bases align to TRBD1. This CDR3 is built from 14 residues. CDR1 KGHSH and CDR2 LQKENI come from the germline V gene. V was pared by 3 bases and J by 3 bases, with 4 bases of the junction left unmatched. CDR3 bases: TGTGCCAGCTCACCGGGACAGACAAAAGAGACCCAGTACTTC. This encodes CASSPGQTKETQYF.

This rearrangement joins TRBV7-3 to TRBJ2-2; D not certain. CDR1 is SGHTA and CDR2 is FQGTGA in the germline V gene. Trimming stripped 2 bases from V and 4 bases from J, with 14 bases between. The CDR3 is 16 amino acids. The CDR3 region is CASSLGLNSFTGELFF. The CDR3 DNA reads as TGTGCCAGCAGCTTAGGTCTCAACTCCTTCACCGGGGAGCTGTTTTTT.

The rearrangement uses TRBV5-4 and TRBJ2-7; the match to TRBD2 covers 8 bases. V lost 1 base and J lost 3; bases outside the gene matches: 6. CDR1 is SGHNT, CDR2 YYREEE, per germline (reference sequence). The CDR3 covers 15 residues. CDR3 bases: TGTGCCAGCAGCTTGATAGCGGGACCTTTCTACGAGCAGTACTTC. It codes for CASSLIAGPFYEQYF.

Here the CDR3 DNA reads TGCGCCAGCAGCTTGGAAGGATACTATAACTACGAGCAGTACTTC. Protein: CASSLEGYYNYEQYF. The chain combines TRBV5-1 with TRBJ2-7, with D uncertain. This CDR3 is 15 amino acids long. V was cut by 0 bases and J by 3 bases, with 13 bases left in between. From germline, CDR1 is SGHRS and CDR2 YFSETQ.

This chain uses TRBV7-2 with TRBJ2-7, with D unresolved. Germline CDR1 is SGHTA and CDR2 is FQGNSA. The V end was cut by 6 bases, the J end by 3 bases, with 15 bases between. The CDR3 sequence is 14 residues long. CDR3 in DNA: TGTGCCAGCAGTTACCACTATAGTAGCTACGAGCAGTACTTC. This translates into CASSYHYSSYEQYF.

This clone was detected only a few times. The J gene is TRBJ1-4, the V gene TRBV19; D gene uncertain. Trimming took 5 bases from V and 8 from J, leaving 24 bases between them. This CDR3 spans 17 amino acids. Germline V gives CDR1 LNHDA, CDR2 SQIVND (reference sequence). DNA for the CDR3: TGTGCCAGTAGTGTCAATAGGCCCGGACGGTTGGAGGAAAAACTGTTTTTT. This translates into CASSVNRPGRLEEKLFF.

The chain carries TRBV29-1 and TRBJ2-7; D is possibly TRBD2 (5 bases). Germline loops: CDR1 SQVTM, CDR2 ANQGSEA. V was clipped by 6 bases and J by 3 bases, with 15 bases between them. This CDR3 has 13 residues. CDR3 bases: TGCAGCGTGGCGGGCCGAGCCGTCTACGAGCAGTACTTC. Residues: CSVAGRAVYEQYF.

In this sample, this clone turned up a few times. This sequence joins TRBV7-8 and TRBJ1-5; 8 nucleotides align to TRBD1. The CDR3 sequence is 15 residues long. Germline V lookup: CDR1 SGHVS, CDR2 FQNEAQ. The trim removed 5 bases at V and 5 bases at J, leaving 8 bases unmatched. The CDR3 reads CASSTNRQGHQPQHF. DNA for the CDR3: TGTGCCAGCAGCACCAATCGACAGGGGCATCAGCCCCAGCATTTT. Based on the CDR3 plus reference TRBV7-8 and TRBJ1-5, the full variable domain is GAGVSQSPRYKVAKRGQDVALRCDPISGHVSLFWYQQALGQGPEFLTYFQNEAQLDKSGLPSDRFFAERPEGSVSTLKIQRTQQEDSAVYLCASSTNRQGHQPQHFGDGTRLSIL.

A few counts support this clone. V gene TRBV6-5 combines with J gene TRBJ2-5; D possibly corresponds to TRBD2 (5 bases). The V and J ends lost 3 bases and 4 bases respectively, with 12 bases between them. From germline, CDR1 is MNHEY and CDR2 SVGAGI. CDR3 length: 14 residues. The CDR3 protein is CASSYEGAGETQYF. Here the CDR3 DNA reads TGTGCCAGCAGTTATGAGGGTGCGGGAGAGACCCAGTACTTC.

To note about this clone: The sample has other DNA sequences that encode this CDR3 too. The chain uses TRBV30 and TRBJ1-1; D not certain. The V end was cut by 0 bases, the J end by 1 base, with 6 bases between. CDR3 size: 13 residues. CDR1 GTSNPN and CDR2 SVGIG come from the germline V gene (reference sequence). CDR3 sequence (DNA): TGTGCCTGGAGTGTAAGCCAGAACACTGAAGCTTTCTTT. Amino acids: CAWSVSQNTEAFF.

The chain joins TRBV2 to TRBJ2-1; no clear D gene. Trimming stripped 8 bases from V and 7 bases from J, with 9 bases between. Germline V gives CDR1 SNHLY, CDR2 FYNNEI. The CDR3 covers 11 residues. The CDR3 bases are TGTGCCAGCGGAGCGTTGAATGAGCAGTTCTTC. Amino acid sequence: CASGALNEQFF.

The chain links TRBV5-1 to TRBJ2-1, with TRBD2 identical over 10 bases. Trimming removed 5 bases from V and 2 bases from J; junction bases left unmatched: 4. The CDR3 consists of 15 residues. The V gene's germline CDR1 is SGHRS and CDR2 YFSETQ. The CDR3 sequence: CASSLTSGPYNEQFF. As DNA, the CDR3 is TGCGCCAGCAGTTTGACTAGCGGGCCCTACAATGAGCAGTTCTTC.